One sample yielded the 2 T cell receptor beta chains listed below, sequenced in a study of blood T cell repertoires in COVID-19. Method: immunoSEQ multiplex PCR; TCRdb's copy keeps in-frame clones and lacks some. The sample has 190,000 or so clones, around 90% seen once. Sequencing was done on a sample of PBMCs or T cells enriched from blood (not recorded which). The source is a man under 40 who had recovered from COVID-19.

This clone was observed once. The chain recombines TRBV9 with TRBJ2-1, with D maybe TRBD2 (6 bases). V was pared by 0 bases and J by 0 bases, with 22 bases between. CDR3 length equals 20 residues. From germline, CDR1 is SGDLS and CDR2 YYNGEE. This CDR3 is CASSVGPGESGLSSYNEQFF. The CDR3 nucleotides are TGTGCCAGCAGCGTAGGGCCTGGCGAGTCGGGACTTAGCTCCTACAATGAGCAGTTCTTC.

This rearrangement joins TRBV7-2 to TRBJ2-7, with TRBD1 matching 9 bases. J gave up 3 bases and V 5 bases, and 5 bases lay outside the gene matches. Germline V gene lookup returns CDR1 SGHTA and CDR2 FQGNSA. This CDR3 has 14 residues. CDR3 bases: TGTGCCAGCAGCCCGGGACAGGGCCGCTACGAGCAGTACTTC. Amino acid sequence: CASSPGQGRYEQYF.